This record covers a single T cell receptor beta chain. Its antigen is currently not known. Base qualities were left out, and no much larger clone turns up one base away. To prepare the library, the immunoSEQ multiplex PCR assay was applied. A mixture of 60 forward primers for TCR Vbeta segments and 13 reverse primers for TCR Jbeta segments was used in the multiplex PCR. The CDR3 region of rearranged TCR beta genes was amplified from genomic DNA with a multiplex PCR assay. Amplified TCR beta libraries were sequenced as 87-base-pair reads on the Illumina HiSeq System. Regarding the original processing steps: Across the 670 or so repertoires, a later analysis counted some 80 million unique TCR beta chains, 9 million to 14 million of which were shared by at least two donors. A nearest-neighbor algorithm error-corrected the raw reads and collapsed the reads into unique sequences, merging closely related sequences to remove PCR and sequencing errors. Alignment of CDR3 sequences to IMGT reference sequences was used to assign V, D and J gene segments. For a sequence to be retained, a match of at least six nucleotides to both a V gene segment and a J gene segment was required. Rearrangements were called productive when the CDR3 lacked stop codons and stayed in frame with V and J; all others were non-productive. Following IMGT convention, CDR3 was defined as the stretch from the second conserved V-encoded cysteine up to the conserved J-encoded phenylalanine. In an earlier analysis of 587 of the donors, sequences lacking an unambiguous match to a single V gene segment were excluded. In an earlier analysis of 587 of the donors, V segments were called functional above 56.7% productive rearrangements and were called segregating when the between-donor standard deviation exceeded 5%. To diagnose cytomegalovirus status from the catalog of TCR beta chain sequences, a statistical classification framework was built. A later analysis assigned V and J genes by comparing TCR nucleotide sequences with IMGT/GENE-DB human TR gene sequences. The TCRdist pipeline was used in a later analysis to assign CDR3 sequences and most-parsimonious VDJ recombination scenarios. A later analysis defined each TCR beta chain by its CDR3 amino acid sequence plus V-gene family, and excluded reads lacking a unique V-gene family. A later analysis removed 592 highly shared, low-generation-probability nucleotide sequences to deal with suspected cross-contamination and a sequencing artifact. In a later analysis, a clonal expansion index for each public chain was calculated from normalized within-repertoire ranks of inferred template counts. In a later analysis, generation probabilities were computed with a VDJ recombination model fitted to out-of-frame rearrangements, and the resulting probabilities were checked against IGoR. In a later analysis, TCR-TCR, TCR-HLA and TCR-CMV co-occurrence was scored with hypergeometric tests, and a repertoire-size bias correction was applied to TCR pairs. A later analysis estimated false discovery rates by permuting HLA or CMV assignments 20 times. In a later analysis, co-occurring TCRs were grouped using DBSCAN, with TCRdist sequence similarity added in when clustering inside HLA-allele-positive subsets. Repertoires with fewer than 30,000 or more than 120,000 public chains were left out of co-occurrence clustering, as were several repertoires with anomalous nucleotide sharing. TCRdb took this table from immuneACCESS and kept in-frame rearrangements with V and J called. Such tables lack part of the clones; where checked against another copy, unresolved V genes explain under half of the gap, and the rest is unexplained. V, J and clone size are taken as reported in that table, and D and trimming were inferred from the DNA itself. This sample has about 98,000 clones in its table, and approximately 71% of those were observed once. The ten largest account for roughly 9.1% of the sample.

These data belong to a study of cytomegalovirus exposure and HLA in healthy donors (dated by TCRdb to between 2016 and 2019). Some background on the complete study: An earlier analysis of 587 of the donors reported under 300 Gb of sequence data and 117 million unique TCR beta sequences obtained from around 180 million T cells. The number of donors typed differed by locus, with 629-630 for A, B, C, DRB1 and DQB1, 522 for DQA1, 606 for DPA1, and around 450 for DPB1. All discovery cohort repertoires had been generated using a single sequencing platform. The study profiled the T cell repertoires of 550 to 700 subjects by immunosequencing and related them to cytomegalovirus serostatus. The aim of the study was to test whether cataloging public T cell receptors could identify signatures of past pathogen exposure. In the later analysis, no new phenotypic data were used to find candidate immune exposures; instead, reliance was placed on TCR beta sequences and their occurrence across donors. An earlier analysis of about 600 of the donors used high-throughput TCR beta sequencing to judge whether each TCR beta V gene segment behaved as functional or pseudogenic. Of the 398 genotyped donors, approximately 80% fell in the genetic ancestry cluster associated with self-reported Caucasian donors. Along with the approximately 620-subject first cohort, a separate validation cohort of over a hundred different subjects was used. Across 398 genotyped donors of the cohort, an average of about 250,000 unique TCR beta nucleotide sequences per donor were sequenced, and 15% to 20% of those sequences were non-productive. To predict cytomegalovirus infection status, the study brought together high-throughput TCR immunosequencing, statistical association of individual TCRs with disease status, and machine learning. Both class I and class II loci were covered by HLA typing, at four-digit resolution. A handful of DR-DQ haplotypes were handled as single units for association and clustering because linkage in the cohort was strong. Donor age, sex, ethnicity and CMV serostatus were compiled together with the repertoire data. A later genetic analysis used genome-wide SNP genotypes for about 60% of the roughly 670 donors, treating that subset as a discovery cohort. An early release that covered approximately 600 HLA-typed donors contained about 300 gigabases of sequencing data and roughly 84 million unique TCR sequences. To study patterns of TCR occurrence, a later analysis re-analyzed previously published TCR beta repertoires from 550 to 800 donors and added high-resolution HLA genotyping.

In total, more than 500 healthy bone marrow donors made up the cohort. At the time of sampling, every cohort member was nominally healthy, though immune exposures that went unrecorded were likely present. The donor tested CMV seropositive and was one of the 289 seropositive cohort members. Every donor gave a peripheral blood sample, and the peripheral blood mononuclear cells from that sample were used for TCR beta sequencing. Genomic DNA was extracted from the blood cell samples with the Qiagen DNeasy Blood Extraction Kit. Overall study results and their limits: Some IMGT-functional V segments, including TRBV6-2 and TRBV6-3, could not be distinguished by the 87-base-pair reads and were therefore excluded. The only immune exposure information available for the cohort was CMV serostatus. According to a later analysis, parvovirus B19, influenza, CMV and Epstein-Barr virus appeared linked to several top co-occurrence clusters. Linkage disequilibrium might explain the correlated functional status among segregating V segments, but an unknown experimental factor could not be ruled out. According to the authors, the approach could potentially be generalized to other disease states and immunological phenotypes. Around 16 rarely observed V segments, including chromosome 9 orphons, were excluded from the earlier analysis of about 600 of the donors because counts were too low. An earlier analysis of approximately 500 of the donors showed that most TCR beta V segments appeared in productive rearrangements either about 87% or about 30% of the time, which broadly matched IMGT annotations. In both the original and validation cohorts, the classifier was reported to diagnose cytomegalovirus status with high specificity and sensitivity. In a later genetic analysis, a missense DCLRE1C variant was associated with V-gene and J-gene trimming of TCR beta chains, and the association was replicated in an independent cohort. Assigning TCR associations to individual alleles was difficult when HLA alleles, especially DR and DQ, strongly co-occurred. In a later analysis, HLA-associated TCR beta chains showed more clonal expansion and lower generation probabilities than non-associated chains that were equally common. HLA typing was unavailable for some donors at each locus, so association tests used only the typed subset. A group of highly shared sequence variants was considered likely to be a technical artifact of the sequencing pipeline. The study gave a list of 150 to 200 TCR beta chains associated with cytomegalovirus. The presence/absence analyses assumed that sequencing depth was roughly uniform across donors, and that assumption may not be true. Most TCR sequences were observed very rarely across donors, whereas some public TCRs were present in many individuals. This cohort had only TCR beta chains sequenced, and the lack of alpha or paired-chain data limited which features could be detected. A later analysis found that most CMV-associated TCR beta chains appeared HLA-restricted, with HLA associations seemingly driven largely by CMV exposure. A further reported finding was that TCR beta sequences accurately predicted the HLA-A and HLA-B alleles for most subjects in the first cohort. In a later analysis, 16,951 TCR beta sequences were associated with specific HLA alleles at a false discovery rate of 0.05. In a later genetic analysis, fewer N-insertions in productive TCRs were reported among donors in an Asian-associated ancestry cluster than the roughly 700-donor mean. A few of the identified cytomegalovirus-associated TCR beta chains were confirmed in vitro to be specific for cytomegalovirus antigens. A later analysis found that TCR association rates varied across HLA loci, with DRB1 alleles showing the most associated TCRs and HLA-C alleles the fewest.

CDR1 and CDR2, per the germline V gene, are LGHNA and YSLEER. There are 15 amino acids in the CDR3, from cysteine to phenylalanine inclusive. Only CDR3 DNA remains: 45 bases, in frame from the first base. Clipping removes 3 bases from V and 5 bases from J, with 6 as the unmatched junction base count. This receptor was identified in a male donor in good health and CMV-seropositive. This receptor chain uses TRBV4-3 and TRBJ2-7, with 11 bases matching TRBD2. Sequencing input: PBMCs. The CDR3 corresponds to CASSHSLAGVNEQYF. The DNA sequence is as follows: TGCGCCAGCAGCCACTCACTAGCGGGAGTGAACGAGCAGTACTTC.